A single T cell receptor (beta chain) is shown here with its context. The entry originates in a study of blood T cell repertoires in COVID-19. Looking at the study overall: PBMCs, B-cell-depleted T cells, or T cells provided the cDNA or gDNA that made up the material.

This CDR3 is built from 14 residues. V lost 6 bases and J 7 bases, leaving 19 bases between the germline ends. The V gene's germline CDR1 is MNHEY and CDR2 SVGAGI. Authors' processing steps: It was from reference gene primer amplification that nucleated cell counts were estimated. Here immunoSEQ multiplex PCR was the method, and the copy in TCRdb shows in-frame clones only, minus some. For V, J and clone size, that table is used; D and trimming come from the DNA. Among some 350,000 clones listed, 80% to 90% were seen once. The TCR was taken from a young man who had recovered from COVID-19. The sequencing input was PBMCs or T cells enriched from blood (not recorded which). This rearrangement joins TRBV6-5 to TRBJ2-7, with D tentatively TRBD1 (5 bases). CDR3 sequence (DNA): TGTGCCAGCAGCTCCGCTGGACCCCACAGGGAGCAGTACTTC. Translated, it gives CASSSAGPHREQYF.